This T cell receptor (beta chain) stems from a study of cytomegalovirus exposure and HLA in healthy donors. The CDR3 is made up of 15 amino acids. Germline V gene sequence: CDR1 SGHAT, CDR2 FQNNGV. Trimming stripped 3 bases from V and 1 base from J, with 13 bases between. Whole-study findings and limits: For most TCR sequences rarity was the rule, although some public TCRs occurred in many donors. That first-cohort TCR clusters tended to co-occur in the 95 to 150 validation repertoires was found in a later analysis. Investigators reported 150 to 200 TCR beta chains as tied to cytomegalovirus.

Clones were sequenced by immunoSEQ multiplex PCR, and TCRdb holds only the in-frame ones, with some missing. The table records approximately 240,000 clones, under 95% of them present only once. Concerning this clone itself: Its antigen remains unknown.

The chain combines TRBV11-2 with TRBJ2-7; the D gene is possibly TRBD2 (6 bases). What was sequenced was PBMCs. This TCR was recovered from a woman between 18 and 30 years old in good health and CMV-seronegative. CDR3 region: CASSLERAASYEQYF. The CDR3 coding sequence is TGTGCCAGCAGCTTGGAGCGGGCGGCGTCCTACGAGCAGTACTTC.